This TCR beta chain came from a study of post-analysis software for immune sequencing data. Study-wide findings and caveats: Patients used roughly five TRBV segments, including TRBV5-6, TRBV5-1 and TRBV20-1, more often than controls. Normalized Chao1 diversity was significantly lower in multiple sclerosis patients than in controls.

Unique molecular identifiers were carried by the TCR beta cDNA libraries. There were roughly 0.95 to 10 million T cells, and about half a million cDNA molecules came from them. TCRdb re-called the PCR reads through MiXCR, storing one row per CDR3 protein. The table has about 770,000 distinct CDR3 sequences, more than 45% seen once. CDR1 MDHEN and CDR2 SYDVKM come from the germline V gene. V gave up 7 bases and J gave up 3 bases, with 12 bases separating them. The CDR3 runs 13 residues. Remarks on this clonotype: Its cognate antigen is unknown.

The TCR originated in a girl under 18 with multiple sclerosis. The material sequenced was blood. The chain carries TRBV28 and TRBJ1-1, with D unclear. The DNA for the CDR3 is TGTGCCAGCAACCTATACAGAGACACTGAAGCTTTCTTT. Translation gives CASNLYRDTEAFF. The full variable domain, rest sourced from reference TRBV28 and TRBJ1-1, is DVKVTQSSRYLVKRTGEKVFLECVQDMDHENMFWYRQDPGLGLRLIYFSYDVKMKEKGDIPEGYSVSREKKERFSLILESASTNQTSMYLCASNLYRDTEAFFGQGTRLTVV.